This is a list of T cell receptor beta chains from one sample in a study of blood T cell repertoires in COVID-19. Profiling relied on immunoSEQ multiplex PCR, and the TCRdb table lists in-frame clones only, not all of them. The repertoire consists of roughly 230,000 clones, with roughly 89% occurring once and the leading ten covering under 2.5%. Sequenced sample: peripheral blood. These TCRs come from a woman aged 55-70 years with COVID-19, enrolled during active disease. Both conserved end residues are part of each CDR3. The D gene is left open where the match is weak. A clone size is listed for some rows: how often the clone was seen (once, few, many), or a class if it is expanded.

TRBJ1-1	NA	TRBV20-1	NA	TGCAGTGCTAGTGGACTAGGTGAGACTGAAGCTTTCTTT	CSASGLGETEAFF
TRBJ1-2	NA	TRBV19	NA	TGTGCCAGTAGTTTGGACACCTATGGCTACACCTTC	CASSLDTYGYTF
TRBJ1-1	few	TRBV9	TRBD1	TGTGCCAGCAGCGCAGGACAGGGGATCGCCACTGAAGCTTTCTTT	CASSAGQGIATEAFF
TRBJ1-5	NA	TRBV6-5	NA	TGTGCCAGCAGGTCTAGACCGGGTCGCAATCAGCCCCAGCATTTT	CASRSRPGRNQPQHF
TRBJ1-2	once	TRBV6-1	NA	TGTGCCAGCAGTGAACGGACCGGGGCTAACTATGGCTACACCTTC	CASSERTGANYGYTF
TRBJ1-6	NA	TRBV7-2	NA	TGTGCCAGCAGCTTAGCAAGGGGTGGGAATTCACCCCTCCACTTT	CASSLARGGNSPLHF
TRBJ2-3	NA	TRBV5-4	TRBD1	TGTGCCAGCAGCTTTTGGACAGGGGAAACGCAGTATTTT	CASSFWTGETQYF
TRBJ1-2	NA	TRBV5-5	TRBD1	TGTGCCAGCAGCCGCCCGGGACAGGGGGCTCACTATGGCTACACCTTC	CASSRPGQGAHYGYTF
TRBJ2-1	NA	TRBV11-2	TRBD2	TGTGCCAGCGGACTAGCGGGGCGATACAATGAGCAGTTCTTC	CASGLAGRYNEQFF
TRBJ1-2	few	TRBV5-4	NA	TGTGCCAGCAGCTTGCCAGGGCGGATAGCTGGCTACACCTTC	CASSLPGRIAGYTF
TRBJ2-7	once	TRBV6-5	NA	TGTGCCAGCACCCGCGGGGGCCACGAGCAGTACTTC	CASTRGGHEQYF
TRBJ1-1	NA	TRBV19	NA	TGTGCCAGTACCCCTCTGGACAGATTTAACACTGAAGCTTTCTTT	CASTPLDRFNTEAFF
TRBJ1-2	NA	TRBV9	TRBD1	TGTGCCAGCAGACCGGGACAGGGTAGCTATGGCTACACCTTC	CASRPGQGSYGYTF
TRBJ2-6	NA	TRBV3-1/TRBV3-2	TRBD1	TGTGCCAGCAGCCTTTTAGGGGGCGCTGGGGCCAACGTCCTGACTTTC	CASSLLGGAGANVLTF
TRBJ2-2	NA	TRBV4-3	TRBD2	TGCGCCAGCAGCCTACTTGGGAGACTAGCGACCGGGGAGCTGTTTTTT	CASSLLGRLATGELFF
TRBJ2-3	NA	TRBV18	NA	TGTGCCAGCTCACCTCCTAGCACAGATACGCAGTATTTT	CASSPPSTDTQYF
TRBJ1-6	NA	TRBV7-3	NA	TGTGCCAGCTCCATTTCCTATAATTCACCCCTCCACTTT	CASSISYNSPLHF
TRBJ1-1	NA	TRBV7-2	NA	TGTGCCAGTCCCGAGGGCCCGAACACTGAAGCTTTCTTT	CASPEGPNTEAFF
TRBJ2-1	NA	TRBV12-5	NA	TGTGCTAGTGGTTCCCGACTAGAATCCTACAATGAGCAGTTCTTC	CASGSRLESYNEQFF
TRBJ2-5	NA	TRBV6-1	NA	TGTGCCAGCAGTGAATCGCAGAGAGGGGAGACCCAGTACTTC	CASSESQRGETQYF
TRBJ2-1	NA	TRBV11-2	NA	TGTGCCAGCAGCTTAGGCGGTGTATCCTACAATGAGCAGTTCTTC	CASSLGGVSYNEQFF
TRBJ1-1	NA	TRBV5-4	NA	TGTGCCAGCAGCGGGGGGGGACGGGGTGGTTATGAAGCTTTCTTT	CASSGGGRGGYEAFF
TRBJ2-5	NA	TRBV21-1	NA	TGTGCCAGCAGCAGTCGACACAAGAGAACCCAGTACTTC	CASSSRHKRTQYF
TRBJ2-7	NA	TRBV18	TRBD1	TGTGCCAGCTCCCGGGACAGGCAAACCTACGAGCAGTACTTC	CASSRDRQTYEQYF
TRBJ2-3	NA	TRBV4-3	NA	TGCGCCAGCAGCCCACAGCCGAGCACAGATACGCAGTATTTT	CASSPQPSTDTQYF
TRBJ1-1	NA	TRBV4-1	NA	TGCGCCAGCAGCCAAGATGACAGGTCGAGCACTGAAGCTTTCTTT	CASSQDDRSSTEAFF
TRBJ2-3	NA	TRBV11-3	NA	TGTGCCAGCAGCCCGGGACTGAGCACAGATACGCAGTATTTT	CASSPGLSTDTQYF
TRBJ1-6	NA	TRBV6-2/TRBV6-3	NA	TGTGCCAGCAGTTACCCCACCCGGAATTCACCCCTCCACTTT	CASSYPTRNSPLHF
TRBJ2-1	NA	TRBV24-1	TRBD2	TGTGCCACCAGTGCCAAGGGTAGCGGGTTCTACAATGAGCAGTTCTTC	CATSAKGSGFYNEQFF
TRBJ2-7	NA	TRBV5-6	TRBD1	TGTGCCAGCAGCGAAGGGACAGGAGCCCCTTACGAGCAGTACTTC	CASSEGTGAPYEQYF
TRBJ2-7	NA	TRBV21-1	NA	TGTGCCAGCAGCAGCCAGAGACAGGGCAGCGAGCAGTACTTC	CASSSQRQGSEQYF
TRBJ2-7	NA	TRBV19	NA	TGTGCCACCTCGGCAGGGGTTAACTACGAGCAGTACTTC	CATSAGVNYEQYF
TRBJ2-7	NA	TRBV19	TRBD2	TGTGCCAGTAAACCTGGAGCGGGGGGCATCTACGAGCAGTACTTC	CASKPGAGGIYEQYF
TRBJ1-5	NA	TRBV4-1	TRBD1	TGCGCCAGCAGCCGGGACAGGGGTGGCAATCAGCCCCAGCATTTT	CASSRDRGGNQPQHF
TRBJ1-4	NA	TRBV11-2	NA	TGTGCCAGCAGCTTAGATGGCGGGGCCACTAATGAAAAACTGTTTTTT	CASSLDGGATNEKLFF
TRBJ1-5	NA	TRBV30	NA	TGTGCCTGGAGTGTAGGGGCTTATAGCAATCAGCCCCAGCATTTT	CAWSVGAYSNQPQHF
TRBJ2-5	NA	TRBV25-1	TRBD1	TGTGCCAGCACCGCCGGCACAGGGGGCGGACAAGAGACCCAGTACTTC	CASTAGTGGGQETQYF
TRBJ1-1	once	TRBV3-1/TRBV3-2	NA	TGTGCCAGCAGCCAAGTACAGACAAAAGCTTTCTTT	CASSQVQTKAFF
TRBJ2-2	NA	TRBV4-3	NA	TGCGCCAGCAGCCAAGATCGGCTAGCGGCACAGGGGGCCGGGGAGCTGTTTTTT	CASSQDRLAAQGAGELFF
TRBJ1-2	NA	TRBV9	NA	TGTGCCAGCAGCGTAGGTCAGGGGCGGAACTATGGCTACACCTTC	CASSVGQGRNYGYTF
TRBJ2-3	NA	TRBV29-1	NA	TGCAGCGTTCGATCTTCGCCAGGGAAGACAGATACGCAGTATTTT	CSVRSSPGKTDTQYF
TRBJ1-1	NA	TRBV7-9	NA	TGTGCCAGCAGCATCCGGGGTCCGGGTGCTGAAGCTTTCTTT	CASSIRGPGAEAFF
TRBJ2-7	once	TRBV7-9	TRBD1	TGTGCCAGCAGCCGGGGACAGGGGGAAGTCGAGCAGTACTTC	CASSRGQGEVEQYF
TRBJ2-7	once	TRBV12-5	NA	TGTGCTAGTGGTGACGACAGTTTTGGGAACTACGAGCAGTACTTC	CASGDDSFGNYEQYF
TRBJ2-7	NA	TRBV21-1	NA	TGTGCCAGCAGCCCGAAGAGGGGGACAGGGGTGAATCGGTACTTC	CASSPKRGTGVNRYF
TRBJ1-3	few	TRBV18	TRBD1	TGTGCCAGCTCACCTCAAGGGGACAGGGTTGGAAACACCATATATTTT	CASSPQGDRVGNTIYF
TRBJ2-5	NA	TRBV7-2	TRBD2	TGTGCCAGCAGCTTTTTAGCGGGTAGCCAAGAGACCCAGTACTTC	CASSFLAGSQETQYF
TRBJ2-7	NA	TRBV10-2	TRBD1	TGCGCCAGCAGTGAGGTGGCAGGGGGCCCCCTCTACGAGCAGTACTTC	CASSEVAGGPLYEQYF
TRBJ2-3	NA	TRBV11-2	NA	TGTGCCAGCAGCCCCAATAGCGGAGGAGGGACAGATACGCAGTATTTT	CASSPNSGGGTDTQYF
TRBJ2-5	NA	TRBV7-3	TRBD1	TGTGCCAGCAGCACTGGACAGGGTGAGACCCAGTACTTC	CASSTGQGETQYF
TRBJ1-5	NA	TRBV12-3/TRBV12-4	NA	TGTGCCAGCAGTTTCGAGGGCGGGCAGCCCCAGCATTTT	CASSFEGGQPQHF
TRBJ2-5	NA	TRBV4-2	TRBD2	TGTGCCAGCAGCCAAGTCGGAGGGACTAGCGGGGATGAGACCCAGTACTTC	CASSQVGGTSGDETQYF